This T cell receptor (beta chain) comes out of a study of blood T cell repertoires in COVID-19. The CDR3 runs 17 residues. This clone was seen a single time. Only in-frame clones appear in the TCRdb table, and some are missing; sequencing was by immunoSEQ multiplex PCR. The sample lists 260,000 or so clones; approximately 91% were seen once. This receptor was taken from a human donor in a cohort sampled during active COVID-19. Sequencing was done on a sample of peripheral blood. The genes are TRBV21-1 and TRBJ2-2; the table's D call of TRBD1 was not tested on the DNA. TRBV21-1 is shown as a pseudogene. The CDR3 here is CASSREGGAADTGELFF. The CDR3 DNA is TGTGCCAGCAGCAGGGAAGGGGGCGCAGCAGACACCGGGGAGCTGTTTTTT.